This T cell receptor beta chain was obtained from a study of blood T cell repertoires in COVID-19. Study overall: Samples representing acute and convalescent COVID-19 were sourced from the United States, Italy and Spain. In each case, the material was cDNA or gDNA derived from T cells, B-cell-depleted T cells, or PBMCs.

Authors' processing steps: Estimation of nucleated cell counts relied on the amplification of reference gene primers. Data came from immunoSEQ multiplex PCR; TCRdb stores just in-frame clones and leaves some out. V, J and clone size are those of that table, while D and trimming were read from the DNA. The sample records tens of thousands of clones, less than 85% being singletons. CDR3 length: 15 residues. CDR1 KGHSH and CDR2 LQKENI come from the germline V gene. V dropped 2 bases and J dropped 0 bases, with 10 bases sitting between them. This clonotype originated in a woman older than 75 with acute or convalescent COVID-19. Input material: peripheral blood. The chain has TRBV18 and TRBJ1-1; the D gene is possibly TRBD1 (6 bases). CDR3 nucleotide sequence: TGTGCCAGCTCACCAGACAGGCTTATGAACACTGAAGCTTTCTTT. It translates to CASSPDRLMNTEAFF.